The 14 T cell receptor beta chains listed next were all sequenced from one sample in a study of shared clonotypes between healthy human individuals (TCRdb year 2020). The library was prepared using the immunoSEQ multiplex PCR assay. In its TCRdb copy, this immuneACCESS table keeps in-frame sequences only and misses some clones. Where compared with another copy, unresolved V genes explain less than half of these, and the others have no known cause. The sample contains under 2,000,000 clones, about 95% of them found a single time. Of the sample, 1.2% is held by the ten largest clones. CD8 naive samples were CD45RO-negative cells positively selected for CCR7, giving a CD45RA+CCR7+ population that excluded TemRA cells. Sample: naive CD8+ T cells sorted from blood. The cell subset or site label on this specimen signifies: CD45RA+CCR7+. All receptors derive from a man between 18 and 29 years old in good health.

This chain joins TRBV19 and TRBJ2-7; 8 bases match TRBD1. The V gene end was trimmed by 4 bases and the J gene end by 2 bases; junction bases not matched to a gene: 4. Germline V CDR1 and CDR2: LNHDA, SQIVND (reference sequence). The CDR3 covers 14 residues. The CDR3 DNA reads as TGTGCCAGTAGTAATGGACAGGGCCCCTACGAGCAGTACTTC. It is translated as CASSNGQGPYEQYF.

The chain has TRBV28 and TRBJ2-2; perhaps TRBD2 as D (5 bases). V was pared by 1 base and J by 1 base, with 7 bases between. This CDR3 spans 15 amino acids. Germline CDR1 MDHEN, CDR2 SYDVKM. The CDR3 loop is CASSLYSENTGELFF. Here the CDR3 DNA reads TGTGCCAGCAGTTTATATAGCGAGAACACCGGGGAGCTGTTTTTT.

This chain connects TRBV5-6 to TRBJ2-1, with 8 bases fitting TRBD2. V was pared by 4 bases and J by 6 bases, with 12 bases of the junction left unmatched. Germline loops: CDR1 SGHDT, CDR2 YYEEEE. The CDR3 totals 16 residues. CDR3 nucleotide sequence: TGTGCCAGCAGCCTGGGAAGCGGGAGTTTAGGCAATGAGCAGTTCTTC. Translated, it gives CASSLGSGSLGNEQFF.

The gene calls are TRBV10-3 and TRBJ2-7; 14 bases agree with TRBD2. This CDR3 has 15 residues. The ends lost 3 bases at V and 5 bases at J; junction bases unmatched: 3. Per the germline V gene, CDR1 is ENHRY and CDR2 is SYGVKD. The CDR3 here is CAISEGLAGGDEQYF. The CDR3 region has the DNA TGTGCCATCAGTGAAGGACTAGCGGGAGGTGACGAGCAGTACTTC.

The chain couples TRBV30 to TRBJ2-2; D is ambiguous. This CDR3 has 15 residues. The ends were cut back, 0 bases at V and 1 base at J, with 9 bases in the middle. Germline V gives CDR1 GTSNPN, CDR2 SVGIG (reference sequence). CDR3 sequence reads: CAWSVYGLNTGELFF. The DNA of the CDR3 is TGTGCCTGGAGTGTATATGGCTTGAACACCGGGGAGCTGTTTTTT.

This chain connects TRBV27 to TRBJ1-6; no clear D gene. The CDR3 loop spans 13 amino acids. Germline CDR1 is MNHEY and CDR2 is SMNVEV (reference sequence). V lost 0 bases and J 8 bases, leaving 5 bases between the germline ends. The CDR3 loop is CASSLSTYSPLHF. The DNA of the CDR3 is TGTGCCAGCAGTTTATCTACCTATTCACCCCTCCACTTT.

This chain joins TRBV28 and TRBJ2-3; 8 bases are shared with TRBD2. V was clipped by 7 bases and J by 0 bases; unmatched bases: 9. This CDR3 is 16 amino acids long. The germline gives CDR1 MDHEN, CDR2 SYDVKM. In nucleotides, the CDR3 is TGTGCCAGCAAGCGGGGGCTCCTGTCTAGCACAGATACGCAGTATTTT. Its protein is CASKRGLLSSTDTQYF.

The gene calls are TRBV6-6 and TRBJ1-5; D possibly corresponds to TRBD1 (5 bases). Deletions cut 0 bases from V and 0 bases from J, with 9 bases between. The CDR3 sequence is 16 residues long. Germline CDR1 and CDR2: MNHNY and SVGAGI (reference sequence). The chain's CDR3 is CASSYSQGTSNQPQHF. The CDR3 nucleotides read TGTGCCAGCAGTTACTCTCAAGGGACTAGCAATCAGCCCCAGCATTTT.

The chain has TRBV27 and TRBJ2-1; weak D call: TRBD1 (5 bases). The CDR3 extends over 13 amino acids. Germline values: CDR1 MNHEY, CDR2 SMNVEV (reference sequence). The V and J ends lost 3 bases and 8 bases respectively, with 11 bases between them. The CDR3 protein is CASSFGQGYEQFF. Here the CDR3 DNA reads TGTGCCAGCAGTTTCGGGCAGGGCTATGAGCAGTTCTTC.

V gene TRBV28 combines with J gene TRBJ1-1, with a possible D match to TRBD1 (5 bases). Germline V CDR1 and CDR2: MDHEN, SYDVKM. The CDR3 contains 16 residues. The germline V and J ends were trimmed by 3 bases and 6 bases, with 20 bases remaining between them. CDR3 bases: TGTGCCAGCAGTTTTGATACCTCAGGGAATCGTGCTGAAGCTTTCTTT. Translating it yields CASSFDTSGNRAEAFF.

This chain links TRBV4-1 with TRBJ1-1, with 7 bases identical to TRBD1. V shed 6 bases and J 4 bases; nucleotides not matched to a gene: 5. The CDR3 has 13 amino acids. Per the germline V gene, CDR1 is MGHRA and CDR2 is YSYEKL. CDR3 coding DNA: TGCGCCAGCAGTTCCCCAGGGGGCACTGAAGCTTTCTTT. It codes for CASSSPGGTEAFF.

The chain joins TRBV9 to TRBJ2-7, with a weak D call TRBD2 (6 bases). The germline V and J ends were trimmed by 3 bases and 6 bases, with 13 bases remaining between them. CDR3 length: 13 amino acids. Germline V CDR1 and CDR2: SGDLS, YYNGEE. The CDR3 nucleotides read TGTGCCAGCAGCGGGGAGGACCCGCGCGAGCAGTACTTC. It specifies CASSGEDPREQYF. The entire variable domain, with the rest obtained from reference TRBV9 and TRBJ2-7, is as follows: DSGVTQTPKHLITATGQRVTLRCSPRSGDLSVYWYQQSLDQGLQFLIQYYNGEERAKGNILERFSAQQFPDLHSELNLSSLELGDSALYFCASSGEDPREQYFGPGTRLTVT.

The V and J genes are TRBV13 and TRBJ2-1; no clear D gene. The ends were cut back, 0 bases at V and 6 bases at J, with 9 bases in the middle. This CDR3 region has 14 residues. CDR1 and CDR2 (germline): PRHDT, FYEKMQ (reference sequence). The CDR3, as DNA: TGTGCCAGCAGCTTAGGTAGACTCCTCAATGAGCAGTTCTTC. As protein: CASSLGRLLNEQFF.

The chain links TRBV7-9 to TRBJ2-7; D remains ambiguous. V was trimmed by 2 bases and J by 8 bases, leaving 7 bases between them. CDR3 length: 11 residues. In germline, CDR1 is SEHNR, CDR2 FQNEAQ (reference sequence). The CDR3 DNA is TGTGCCAGCAGCTTAATTGGGCAGCAGTACTTC. Protein: CASSLIGQQYF.